A single sample gave rise to the 26 T cell receptor beta chains below, sequenced in a study of CXCR3-negative and CXCR3-positive naive CD8 T cells. cDNA libraries for TRB were generated by 5' RACE incorporating UMI labels. One entry per CDR3 protein, without DNA, is what TCRdb gives after re-calling the 5' RACE reads. The sample has some 50,000 distinct CDR3 sequences. The sequenced sample was naive CXCR3- CD8+ T cells from blood. The subset here: CD45RO-CCR7+CD27+CD95- naive CD8+ T cells lacking CXCR3 (TNR3-). The receptors were sampled from a human donor in good health. Some clones in this sample may be carry-over from other donors' samples.

The chain couples TRBV20-1 to TRBJ1-1; TCRdb reports TRBD1, a call that lacks DNA to check it against. Germline loops: CDR1 DFQATT, CDR2 SNEGSKA (reference sequence). The CDR3 is made up of 15 amino acids. The CDR3 here is CSAKDRVFMNTEAFF.

This chain connects TRBV29-1 to TRBJ2-3; TCRdb designates TRBD2, a call that cannot be tested without DNA. The CDR3 runs 15 residues. Germline V lookup: CDR1 SQVTM, CDR2 ANQGSEA. The CDR3 sequence: CSVEISGGMTDTQYF.

The chain recombines TRBV6-4 with TRBJ2-3; TCRdb's D gene call, TRBD1, goes unchecked for lack of DNA. Germline values: CDR1 MRHNA, CDR2 SNTAGT. CDR3 length: 15 amino acids. CDR3: CASSDSQGAADTQYF.

The chain uses TRBV7-9 and TRBJ2-7; checking the TCRdb D call of TRBD1 is not possible without DNA. Germline V lookup: CDR1 SEHNR, CDR2 FQNEAQ (reference sequence). The CDR3 spans 13 residues. CDR3 loop: CASSFLWSYEQYF. The whole variable domain, remainder taken from reference TRBV7-9 and TRBJ2-7, is DTGVSQNPRHKITKRGQNVTFRCDPISEHNRLYWYRQTLGQGPEFLTYFQNEAQLEKSRLLSDRFSAERPKGSFSTLEIQRTEQGDSAMYLCASSFLWSYEQYFGPGTRLTVT.

The V and J genes are TRBV24-1 and TRBJ2-2; TCRdb lists TRBD1, though no DNA is available to test this call. Per the germline V gene, CDR1 is KGHDR and CDR2 is SFDVKD. The CDR3 spans 15 residues. This chain's CDR3 is CATRSDRVISGELFF.

The rearrangement uses TRBV28 and TRBJ2-7; TCRdb's assignment of TRBD1 cannot be checked, as there is no DNA. The CDR3 loop spans 12 amino acids. CDR1 and CDR2 from the germline V gene are MDHEN and SYDVKM. CDR3 residues: CASSLVGNEQYF.

V usage is TRBV28 and J usage is TRBJ2-5; lacking DNA, the TRBD2 call made by TCRdb goes unchecked. Germline CDR1 and CDR2: MDHEN and SYDVKM. This CDR3 is 16 amino acids long. CDR3: CASIGLAGGRGETQYF. The whole variable domain, filled in from reference TRBV28 and TRBJ2-5, reads DVKVTQSSRYLVKRTGEKVFLECVQDMDHENMFWYRQDPGLGLRLIYFSYDVKMKEKGDIPEGYSVSREKKERFSLILESASTNQTSMYLCASIGLAGGRGETQYFGPGTRLLVL.

This sequence joins TRBV6-2 or TRBV6-3 and TRBJ2-7. In germline, CDR1 is MNHEY, CDR2 SVGEGT. This CDR3 spans 12 amino acids. CDR3: CASSFDRYEQYF.

This chain uses TRBV4-1 with TRBJ2-6. Germline V CDR1 and CDR2: MGHRA, YSYEKL. The CDR3 is made up of 13 amino acids. The CDR3 sequence: CASSQTGLNVLTF.

This sequence joins TRBV6-6 and TRBJ2-7; TCRdb names TRBD1, which stays unverified in the absence of DNA. Per the germline V gene, CDR1 is MNHNY and CDR2 is SVGAGI (reference sequence). The CDR3 contains 16 residues. CDR3 loop: CASSYPPSISSYEQYF.

The V gene is TRBV15, the J gene TRBJ2-3; TCRdb's D call, TRBD2, is unchecked because there is no DNA. There are 15 residues in the CDR3. Germline CDR1 is LNHNV and CDR2 is YYDKDF (reference sequence). The CDR3: CATSSRAGVPDTQYF.

The chain employs TRBV20-1 and TRBJ2-7; TCRdb names TRBD2, which stays unverified in the absence of DNA. CDR3 length: 15 residues. CDR1 is DFQATT, CDR2 SNEGSKA, per germline (reference sequence). Here the CDR3 reads CSAIILTSGVYEQYF.

This rearrangement joins TRBV4-1 to TRBJ2-7. The CDR3 length is 15 residues. Germline V gene lookup returns CDR1 MGHRA and CDR2 YSYEKL. This chain's CDR3 is CASSQEVDSSYEQYF.

This chain uses TRBV6-1 with TRBJ1-2; as DNA is missing, the TRBD1 call by TCRdb cannot be tested. This CDR3 comprises 14 residues. Germline CDR1 and CDR2: MNHNS and SASEGT. CDR3 sequence: CASSVDRGDYGYTF.

The CDR3 here is CSVDEENQLPQETQYF. The chain uses TRBV29-1 and TRBJ2-5. The germline V gene has CDR1 SQVTM and CDR2 ANQGSEA. CDR3 length: 16 amino acids.

The V call is TRBV11-2, the J call TRBJ2-7; TCRdb proposes TRBD1, but this gene call is untestable without DNA. The germline V gene encodes CDR1 SGHAT and CDR2 FQNNGV. The CDR3 loop spans 12 amino acids. CDR3 sequence: CASSPVDYEQYF.

The rearrangement joins TRBV19 to TRBJ2-7; TCRdb selects TRBD2, and the lack of DNA leaves this call unchecked. The CDR3 covers 14 residues. The V gene's germline CDR1 is LNHDA and CDR2 SQIVND (reference sequence). This CDR3 is CASSLRGRTYEQYF. The full variable domain, its missing parts supplied by reference TRBV19 and TRBJ2-7, is DGGITQSPKYLFRKEGQNVTLSCEQNLNHDAMYWYRQDPGQGLRLIYYSQIVNDFQKGDIAEGYSVSREKKESFPLTVTSAQKNPTAFYLCASSLRGRTYEQYFGPGTRLTVT.

The chain has TRBV28 and TRBJ2-1; TCRdb selects TRBD2, and the lack of DNA leaves this call unchecked. There are 18 residues in the CDR3. Per germline, CDR1 MDHEN and CDR2 SYDVKM. CDR3 protein: CASSLGPYERETKDEQFF.

The genes are TRBV30 and TRBJ2-1. This CDR3 spans 13 amino acids. Germline V gene sequence: CDR1 GTSNPN, CDR2 SVGIG (reference sequence). CDR3 amino acids: CAWASGVRNEQFF.

The gene calls are TRBV15 and TRBJ1-6; without DNA, the TCRdb call of TRBD1 cannot be checked. The CDR3 has 14 residues. Germline CDR1 is LNHNV and CDR2 is YYDKDF (reference sequence). This CDR3 is CATSPGQDYSPLHF.

The CDR3 region is CASSSRVLVYNEQFF. The chain joins TRBV12-3 or TRBV12-4 to TRBJ2-1; with no DNA, the TCRdb D assignment of TRBD2 cannot be verified. This CDR3 is built from 15 residues.

The V call is TRBV29-1, the J call TRBJ2-5. This CDR3 has 14 amino acids. Germline CDR1 is SQVTM and CDR2 is ANQGSEA. This CDR3 reads CSVEVLSRQETQYF.

The chain uses TRBV7-9 and TRBJ1-4; lacking DNA, the TRBD1 call made by TCRdb goes unchecked. CDR1 is SEHNR and CDR2 is FQNEAQ in the germline V gene (reference sequence). There are 20 residues in the CDR3. The CDR3 spells CASSFQAGTGKYATNEKLFF.

The rearrangement uses TRBV9 and TRBJ2-2; TCRdb names TRBD1, which stays unverified in the absence of DNA. Germline V gene sequence: CDR1 SGDLS, CDR2 YYNGEE. This CDR3 has 13 amino acids. The CDR3 protein is CASSPGPAGELFF.

The chain has TRBV5-1 and TRBJ2-1; the D gene TCRdb calls, TRBD1, cannot be checked with no DNA. Germline loops: CDR1 SGHRS, CDR2 YFSETQ. This CDR3 spans 16 amino acids. The CDR3 loop is CASSLEGTGGIGEQFF.

This chain links TRBV15 with TRBJ1-5. The CDR3 runs 13 residues. The germline V gene has CDR1 LNHNV and CDR2 YYDKDF (reference sequence). CDR3 sequence reads: CATSRLSHRPQHF.